These 6 T cell receptor beta chains were all obtained from the same sample, sequenced in a study of OX40 agonist ivuxolimab in advanced cancers. The library was obtained by the immunoSEQ multiplex PCR assay. This immuneACCESS table, as held by TCRdb, lists in-frame sequences with V and J called but not all clones. Of the missing ones, under half trace to an unresolved V gene in checked studies; the others have no known cause. This sample comprises more than 65,000 clones, 88% of them detected only once. The top ten clones comprise about 0.6% of the sample. The sample in question was CD4+ or CD8+ T cells sorted from blood, obtained in a trial of the OX40 agonist ivuxolimab. The receptors come from an adult with an advanced solid tumor such as melanoma, head and neck, liver or kidney cancer.

V and J are TRBV5-1 and TRBJ2-1, with 8 bases lining up with TRBD1. V gave up 1 base and J gave up 4 bases; unmatched junction bases: 7. The CDR3 loop spans 16 amino acids. Germline CDR1 is SGHRS and CDR2 is YFSETQ. Written as DNA, the CDR3 is TGCGCCAGCAGCTTGCGTACCGGGACAGGTTACAATGAGCAGTTCTTC. It codes for CASSLRTGTGYNEQFF. Supplemented by reference TRBV5-1 and TRBJ2-1, the full variable domain reads KAGVTQTPRYLIKTRGQQVTLSCSPISGHRSVSWYQQTPGQGLQFLFEYFSETQRNKGNFPGRFSGRQFSNSRSEMNVSTLELGDSALYLCASSLRTGTGYNEQFFGPGTRLTVL.

This clone was observed a single time. V and J are TRBV6-1 and TRBJ1-3; 9 bases are shared with TRBD1. With V trimmed by 3 bases and J by 6 bases, 3 bases remained unmatched. Germline V gene lookup returns CDR1 MNHNS and CDR2 SASEGT. The CDR3 has 14 amino acids. The CDR3: CASSDGTGLNTIYF. DNA of the CDR3: TGTGCCAGCAGTGACGGGACAGGGCTAAACACCATATATTTT.

Worth noting for this clone: The junction and the germline gene differ at one end; a read error may be behind it. V and J are TRBV4-2 and TRBJ1-3, with a possible D match to TRBD1 (6 bases). Germline V lookup: CDR1 LGHNA, CDR2 YNFKEQ. The CDR3 is made up of 16 amino acids. CDR3 bases: TGTGCCAGCAGCCAAGCAACAGGGAACTCTGGAAACATCATATATTTT. Protein sequence: CASSQATGNSGNIIYF.

This chain uses TRBV7-9 with TRBJ2-7; 7 bases map to TRBD1. V lost 1 base, J lost 0 bases, and 3 bases stayed unmatched. Per germline, CDR1 SEHNR and CDR2 FQNEAQ (reference sequence). The CDR3 totals 15 residues. In DNA, the CDR3 is TGTGCCAGCAGCTTAGGGCAGGGGGACTCCTACGAGCAGTACTTC. This encodes CASSLGQGDSYEQYF.

The chain couples TRBV11-1 to TRBJ1-1; D unclear. CDR1 is SGHAT, CDR2 FQDESV, per germline (reference sequence). The CDR3 runs to 13 residues. Between the trimmed V and J ends, which lost 5 bases and 0 bases, there was a span of 7 bases. CDR3: CASSLHMNTEAFF. The DNA for the CDR3 is TGTGCCAGCAGCCTGCACATGAACACTGAAGCTTTCTTT.

The chain recombines TRBV5-1 with TRBJ2-3, with D possibly being TRBD1 or TRBD2 (6 bases each). Germline CDR1 reads SGHRS; CDR2 reads YFSETQ. Trimming stripped 1 base from V and 0 bases from J, with 12 bases between. This CDR3 spans 16 amino acids. Here the CDR3 reads CASSLNGGLSTDTQYF. In DNA form, the CDR3 reads TGCGCCAGCAGCTTGAACGGGGGCCTTAGCACAGATACGCAGTATTTT.